Presented here are 18 T cell receptor beta chains from one specimen sequenced in a study of T cell responses to AZD1222 COVID-19 vaccine (dated by TCRdb to the early 2020s). The library was prepared using the immunoSEQ multiplex PCR assay. The table comes from immuneACCESS by way of TCRdb, which keeps in-frame sequences with V and J called. Part of the clones is missing from these tables; in studies checked, under half for an unresolved V gene and the rest for unknown reasons. Present in this sample are approximately 150,000 clones, roughly nine tenths of which were seen just once. Of the sample, more than 1.5% falls within the top ten clones. In light of the paper, this sample's time point label describes: baseline before first vaccination. Sample: peripheral blood, taken on day 0 of AZD1222 vaccination. These receptors came from an adult in good health.

The chain uses TRBV19 and TRBJ2-1; 7 bases fit TRBD2. The CDR3 has 15 residues. The germline gives CDR1 LNHDA, CDR2 SQIVND (reference sequence). V trimming: 7 bases; J trimming: 5 bases; junction bases outside the gene matches: 11. The CDR3 DNA follows: TGTGCCAGTACCTCCCGGGGGGTTATCCACAATGAGCAGTTCTTC. It codes for CASTSRGVIHNEQFF.

The chain joins TRBV4-1 to TRBJ2-1; D gene unclear. V was cut by 3 bases and J by 8 bases, with 8 bases left in between. Germline CDR1 and CDR2: MGHRA and YSYEKL. CDR3 size: 12 residues. The CDR3 sequence: CASSHLYYEQFF. The CDR3 nucleotides read TGCGCCAGCAGCCACCTCTATTATGAGCAGTTCTTC.

The genes are TRBV19 and TRBJ2-1; D is ambiguous. Trimming stripped 3 bases from V and 3 bases from J, with 12 bases between. CDR1 and CDR2 from the germline V gene are LNHDA and SQIVND (reference sequence). This CDR3 is 15 amino acids long. The CDR3 DNA reads as TGTGCCAGTAGTATGAGTCTAGGAAGCTACAATGAGCAGTTCTTC. Protein product: CASSMSLGSYNEQFF.

The V call is TRBV5-1, the J call TRBJ2-3; TRBD1 aligns across 9 bases. Germline V gives CDR1 SGHRS, CDR2 YFSETQ. CDR3 length: 16 residues. Trimming took 2 bases from V and 3 from J; bases not matched to a gene: 7. CDR3 residues: CASSLGDRVVTDTQYF. Written as DNA, the CDR3 is TGCGCCAGCAGCTTAGGGGACAGGGTTGTTACAGATACGCAGTATTTT.

The rearrangement joins TRBV15 to TRBJ2-6, with D uncertain. Trimming left V 3 bases short and J 4 bases short, with 10 bases between. The CDR3 is made up of 15 amino acids. Germline V gene sequence: CDR1 LNHNV, CDR2 YYDKDF (reference sequence). The CDR3 loop reads CATSRPAQGANVLTF. The CDR3 DNA sequence: TGTGCCACCAGCAGGCCGGCTCAGGGGGCCAACGTCCTGACTTTC.

This sequence joins TRBV27 and TRBJ2-3; D call uncertain. The germline V and J ends were trimmed by 4 bases and 3 bases, with 11 bases remaining between them. The CDR3 has 14 amino acids. CDR1 and CDR2 (germline): MNHEY, SMNVEV (reference sequence). The CDR3 DNA follows: TGTGCCAGCAGTTCACCGGCACCAACAGATACGCAGTATTTT. Protein: CASSSPAPTDTQYF.

The V gene is TRBV6-2 or TRBV6-3, the J gene TRBJ1-5, with D perhaps TRBD1 (6 bases). The V and J ends lost 2 bases and 0 bases respectively, with 14 bases between them. Per the germline V gene, CDR1 is MNHEY and CDR2 is SVGEGT. The CDR3 runs 17 residues. The CDR3 spells CASSYRRGDNSNQPQHF. The DNA for the CDR3 is TGTGCCAGCAGTTACCGCAGGGGAGATAATAGCAATCAGCCCCAGCATTTT.

The gene calls are TRBV7-9 and TRBJ1-1, with D hard to call. The germline V gene has CDR1 SEHNR and CDR2 FQNEAQ (reference sequence). The CDR3 is made up of 12 amino acids. Trimming removed 10 bases from V and 3 bases from J, with 12 bases in between. The CDR3 loop is CATLDYDTEAFF. CDR3 sequence (DNA): TGTGCCACCCTGGACTACGACACTGAAGCTTTCTTT. The variable domain in full, completed from reference TRBV7-9 and TRBJ1-1, reads DTGVSQNPRHKITKRGQNVTFRCDPISEHNRLYWYRQTLGQGPEFLTYFQNEAQLEKSRLLSDRFSAERPKGSFSTLEIQRTEQGDSAMYLCATLDYDTEAFFGQGTRLTVV.

This clone turned up a few times. The CDR3 region has the DNA TGTGCCAGCAGTTGGGGGGGGGCCCCCTCCTATAATTCACCCCTCCACTTT. This sequence encodes CASSWGGAPSYNSPLHF. The J gene is TRBJ1-6, the V gene TRBV13; D might be TRBD1 (6 bases). This CDR3 contains 17 residues. Per germline, CDR1 PRHDT and CDR2 FYEKMQ (reference sequence). Trimming removed 6 bases from V and 0 bases from J, with 15 bases in between. The entire variable domain, with the rest obtained from reference TRBV13 and TRBJ1-6, is as follows: AAGVIQSPRHLIKEKRETATLKCYPIPRHDTVYWYQQGPGQDPQFLISFYEKMQSDKGSIPDRFSAQQFSDYHSELNMSSLELGDSALYFCASSWGGAPSYNSPLHFGNGTRLTVT.

CDR3 in amino acids: CASSLRDGQGNEQFF. CDR3 nucleotides: TGTGCCAGCAGCCTACGGGACGGCCAAGGAAATGAGCAGTTCTTC. J is TRBJ2-1 and V is TRBV7-9; D is possibly TRBD1 or TRBD2 (5 bases each). The germline V gene has CDR1 SEHNR and CDR2 FQNEAQ (reference sequence). The CDR3 consists of 15 residues. Between the trimmed V and J ends, which lost 5 bases and 7 bases, there was a span of 18 bases.

The CDR3 DNA follows: TGTGCCAGCTCACCGCGGGACGAAAGAGATACGCAGTATTTT. Translating gives CASSPRDERDTQYF. The chain combines TRBV18 with TRBJ2-3; perhaps TRBD2 as D (6 bases). The CDR3 consists of 14 residues. Germline lookup yields CDR1 KGHSH and CDR2 LQKENI. V was trimmed by 3 bases and J by 5 bases, leaving 12 bases between them.

This rearrangement joins TRBV12-5 to TRBJ2-7, with 8 bases lining up with TRBD2. The germline CDR1 and CDR2 sequences are LGHNT and FRNRAP. The CDR3 has 15 residues. V lost 2 bases, J lost 3 bases, and 6 bases stayed unmatched. As DNA, the CDR3 is TGTGCTAGTGGTTTGATCCGGGGGGGCCTCTACGAGCAGTACTTC. Protein: CASGLIRGGLYEQYF.

This sequence joins TRBV4-2 and TRBJ1-4; no definite D call. The germline CDR1 and CDR2 sequences are LGHNA and YNFKEQ. CDR3 length: 17 residues. The germline V and J ends were trimmed by 4 bases and 3 bases, with 18 bases remaining between them. The CDR3: CASSLHPEGLANEKLFF. The CDR3 DNA reads TGTGCCAGCAGCCTCCACCCCGAGGGCCTCGCTAATGAAAAACTGTTTTTT.

This chain connects TRBV5-1 to TRBJ2-2; tentative D call: TRBD1 (6 bases). The CDR3 runs to 15 residues. The germline V and J ends were trimmed by 1 base and 9 bases, with 16 bases remaining between them. The germline gives CDR1 SGHRS, CDR2 YFSETQ. The chain's CDR3 is CASSLKPDSERELFF. The DNA of the CDR3 is TGCGCCAGCAGCTTGAAACCGGACAGCGAGAGGGAGCTGTTTTTT. Filled out from reference TRBV5-1 and TRBJ2-2, the complete variable domain reads KAGVTQTPRYLIKTRGQQVTLSCSPISGHRSVSWYQQTPGQGLQFLFEYFSETQRNKGNFPGRFSGRQFSNSRSEMNVSTLELGDSALYLCASSLKPDSERELFFGEGSRLTVL.

To note about this clone: At one end, the junction sequence differs from germline, possibly due to a read error. This chain links TRBV2 with TRBJ1-2, with D uncertain. The CDR3 has 9 amino acids. The germline V gene has CDR1 SNHLY and CDR2 FYNNEI. CDR3 DNA: TGTGCCAGCAGCGCGTCCGGGTTTTTC. This sequence encodes CASSASGFF.

A note on this clone: Other nucleotide sequences from this sample produce the same CDR3. The CDR3 DNA reads as TGTGCCAGCTCACCGGGACAGGGTAATGAAAAACTGTTTTTT. It translates to CASSPGQGNEKLFF. The gene calls are TRBV18 and TRBJ1-4, with TRBD1 matching 9 bases. In germline, CDR1 is KGHSH, CDR2 LQKENI. Germline trimming cut 3 bases from V and 4 bases from J; bases unmatched to any gene: 0. CDR3 length equals 14 residues.

This chain links TRBV9 with TRBJ2-3, with TRBD2 matching 11 bases. J gave up 7 bases and V 0 bases, and 7 bases lay outside the gene matches. CDR3 length: 16 amino acids. Germline lookup yields CDR1 SGDLS and CDR2 YYNGEE. This CDR3 is CASSVGVAGGPNTQYF. The CDR3 DNA follows: TGTGCCAGCAGCGTAGGAGTAGCGGGAGGGCCGAATACGCAGTATTTT.

This clone showed up just a few times. This rearrangement joins TRBV7-9 to TRBJ2-7; TRBD2 is a possible D gene (5 bases). There are 13 residues in the CDR3. Trimming pared 0 bases from V and 3 bases from J, leaving 6 bases between. Germline CDR1 SEHNR, CDR2 FQNEAQ (reference sequence). CDR3: CASSLAGSYEQYF. DNA of the CDR3: TGTGCCAGCAGCTTAGCAGGGAGCTACGAGCAGTACTTC. The entire variable domain, with the rest obtained from reference TRBV7-9 and TRBJ2-7, is as follows: DTGVSQNPRHKITKRGQNVTFRCDPISEHNRLYWYRQTLGQGPEFLTYFQNEAQLEKSRLLSDRFSAERPKGSFSTLEIQRTEQGDSAMYLCASSLAGSYEQYFGPGTRLTVT.